This T cell receptor (beta chain) is from a study of OX40 agonist ivuxolimab in advanced cancers. Overall study: The study reported partial responses in three patients: one hepatocellular carcinoma, two cutaneous melanoma.

Whole-study results and caveats: Partial responders receiving 0.1-3.0 mg/kg showed among the lowest clonal expansion.

Using immunoSEQ multiplex PCR, the repertoire was profiled, and TCRdb retains in-frame clones only, with some absent. The data hold over 80,000 clones, with around 87% observed a single time. CDR1 is GTSNPN and CDR2 is SVGIG in the germline V gene (reference sequence). The V and J ends lost 7 bases and 2 bases, in that order; junction bases with no gene match: 16. The CDR3 has 17 residues. As for this clone: Its specificity is not known.

The rearrangement joins TRBV30 to TRBJ2-7, with 11 nucleotides matching TRBD2. This material consisted of CD4+ or CD8+ T cells sorted from blood, taken in a trial of the OX40 agonist ivuxolimab. The TCR originated in an adult with an advanced solid tumor such as melanoma, head and neck, liver or kidney cancer. The CDR3 here is CALQGFQTSGTTYEQYF. The CDR3 nucleotides are TGTGCCTTACAGGGATTTCAGACTAGCGGGACCACCTACGAGCAGTACTTC.